This TCR beta chain is drawn from a study of blood T cell repertoires in COVID-19. Original data processing: Amplifying reference gene primers gave estimates of nucleated cell counts. Generated by immunoSEQ multiplex PCR, the TCRdb table keeps only in-frame clones and is missing some. V, J and clone size reflect that table, while D and trimming were determined from the DNA. In the table there are 95,000 to 150,000 clones, around 74% of which are singletons. This clone occurred many times. The CDR3 covers 11 residues. In germline, CDR1 is SQVTM, CDR2 ANQGSEA. The J segment lost 10 bases and the V segment lost 6 bases, leaving 6 bases of the junction unmatched.

The chain combines TRBV29-1 with TRBJ1-2; TRBD1 aligns across 9 bases. The specimen sequenced was peripheral blood. This TCR was recovered from a man in his 60s with acute or convalescent COVID-19. CDR3 nucleotides: TGCAGCGTCCCGGGACAGGGTGACTACACCTTC. It yields the protein CSVPGQGDYTF.